The subject of this entry is one T cell receptor beta chain. Its matching antigen is unknown. V lost 3 bases to trimming and J lost 4 bases; unmatched junction nucleotides: 9. The CDR3 has 16 residues. Germline loops: CDR1 WSHSY, CDR2 SAAADI. These data are taken from a study of cytomegalovirus exposure and HLA in healthy donors. Broader study findings: What a later analysis showed was that several of the most significant clusters appeared linked to common viral pathogens.

Researchers ran the PCR with 60 Vbeta and 13 Jbeta primers. The assay was immunoSEQ multiplex PCR, and TCRdb's table has in-frame clones only and misses some. The sample includes some 220,000 clones, just over 75% seen only once; the top ten take 2.5% to 3%. The sequence was collected from a woman aged 55-70 years in good health and CMV-seropositive. This chain uses TRBV10-2 with TRBJ2-5; 9 bases fit TRBD1. Sequencing was done on a sample of PBMCs. DNA of the CDR3: TGCGCCAGCAGTGACCAGGGACAGGGTCTTGGAGAGACCCAGTACTTC. Translated: CASSDQGQGLGETQYF.